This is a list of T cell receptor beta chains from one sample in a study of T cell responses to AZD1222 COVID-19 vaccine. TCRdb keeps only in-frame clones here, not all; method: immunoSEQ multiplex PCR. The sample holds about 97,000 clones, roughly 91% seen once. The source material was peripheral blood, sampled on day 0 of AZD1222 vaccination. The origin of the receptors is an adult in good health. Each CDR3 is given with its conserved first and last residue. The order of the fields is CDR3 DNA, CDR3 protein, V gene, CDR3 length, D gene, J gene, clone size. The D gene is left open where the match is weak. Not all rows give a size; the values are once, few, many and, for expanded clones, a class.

TGTGCCAGCTCACCACCGGGAGCTATCTACGAGCAGTACTTC	CASSPPGAIYEQYF	TRBV18	14	.	TRBJ2-7	.
TGTGCCAGCAGCTTAGGGACAGGGGTAGGCAATCAGCCCCAGCATTTT	CASSLGTGVGNQPQHF	TRBV7-6	16	TRBD1	TRBJ1-5	few
TGTGCCTGGTGGGGGATCTCTGGAAACACCATATATTTT	CAWWGISGNTIYF	TRBV30	13	.	TRBJ1-3	.
TGTGCCAGCAGCCGAGGACTAGCGGGAGGTTCAGATACGCAGTATTTT	CASSRGLAGGSDTQYF	TRBV7-9	16	TRBD2	TRBJ2-3	.
TGTGCCATCAGAAGACAAGACGATAATAATTCACCCCTCCACTTT	CAIRRQDDNNSPLHF	TRBV10-3	15	.	TRBJ1-6	.
TGTGCCAGCAGTTTAGGTTCCCCCCACTATGGCTACACCTTC	CASSLGSPHYGYTF	TRBV28	14	.	TRBJ1-2	once
TGTGCCAGCAGTTTCTGGATCTCTGGAAACACCATATATTTT	CASSFWISGNTIYF	TRBV28	14	.	TRBJ1-3	.
TGTGCCAGCAGTTACGGTGGCGGGACCTACAATGAGCAGTTCTTC	CASSYGGGTYNEQFF	TRBV6-2/TRBV6-3	15	.	TRBJ2-1	once
TGTGCCAGCAGTTCCGGGACAGGGCAAGAGACCCAGTACTTC	CASSSGTGQETQYF	TRBV7-2	14	TRBD1	TRBJ2-5	.
TGTGCCAGCAGACCAGACAGGGAATACTACAATGAGCAGTTCTTC	CASRPDREYYNEQFF	TRBV11-2	15	TRBD1	TRBJ2-1	.
TGTGCCATCAGAGCCGGGACAGGTAGCAATCAGCCCCAGCATTTT	CAIRAGTGSNQPQHF	TRBV10-3	15	TRBD1	TRBJ1-5	once
TGTGCCAGTAGTATAGAGCCGGGACAGCATTCTAACTATGGCTACACCTTC	CASSIEPGQHSNYGYTF	TRBV19	17	TRBD1	TRBJ1-2	.
TGCAGTGCTAGTGACAGGAACACTGAAGCTTTCTTT	CSASDRNTEAFF	TRBV20-1	12	.	TRBJ1-1	.
TGTGCCAGCAGCTTGGTTGGAGGTGAGCAGTTCTTC	CASSLVGGEQFF	TRBV5-6	12	.	TRBJ2-1	.
TGTGCCAGCGGAGGGACTAGCGGCCCTAATGAGCAGTTCTTC	CASGGTSGPNEQFF	TRBV18	14	TRBD2	TRBJ2-1	once
TGTGCCAGCAGTTTAGAACAGAATAACTATGGCTACACCTTC	CASSLEQNNYGYTF	TRBV28	14	.	TRBJ1-2	.
TGTGCCATCACAACGGGGGGTTACAATGAGCAGTTCTTC	CAITTGGYNEQFF	TRBV10-3	13	TRBD2	TRBJ2-1	.
TGTGCCAGCTCACAATCCGGGGCGAAAGAGACCCAGTACTTC	CASSQSGAKETQYF	TRBV18	14	.	TRBJ2-5	.